This TCR beta chain was sequenced during a study of shared clonotypes between healthy human individuals. CDR3 length: 14 residues. Germline V gene sequence: CDR1 LNHDA, CDR2 SQIVND (reference sequence). V gave up 3 bases and J gave up 0 bases, with 8 bases separating them. In this sample, this clone turned up a few times. Naive CD8 cells comprised CD45RO-negative, CCR7-positively selected cells, excluding terminally differentiated effector memory CD45RA+ cells. Researchers divided each subset's genomic DNA evenly across several immunoSEQ plates. Method: immunoSEQ multiplex PCR; TCRdb's copy keeps in-frame clones and lacks some. The table lists around 2,100,000 clones, roughly 95% of them singletons.

This TCR derives from a man between 18 and 35 years old in good health. V and J are TRBV19 and TRBJ1-1, with D hard to call. The sequenced material came from naive CD8+ T cells sorted from blood. In nucleotides, the CDR3 is TGTGCCAGTAGTATCGGAATCATGAACACTGAAGCTTTCTTT. This codes for CASSIGIMNTEAFF.